This T cell receptor beta chain stems from a study of blood T cell repertoires in COVID-19. As for the study in general: There were acute and convalescent COVID-19 samples, and they came from the United States, Italy and Spain.

Clones were read by immunoSEQ multiplex PCR, and TCRdb kept only the in-frame ones, dropping some. There are roughly 250,000 clones in the sample; around nine tenths occur only once, and approximately 1.5% lies in the top ten. The receptor was derived from a woman between 45 and 65 years old who had recovered from COVID-19. The sample taken for sequencing was PBMCs or T cells enriched from blood (not recorded which).

This CDR3 reads CASSQLPGTGGDEQYF. The CDR3 DNA reads TGTGCCAGCTCACAACTTCCCGGGACAGGGGGCGACGAGCAGTACTTC. The chain employs TRBV18 and TRBJ2-7, with 12 nucleotides matching TRBD1. V trimming: 4 bases; J trimming: 5 bases; junction bases outside the gene matches: 9. CDR3 length equals 16 residues. Germline values: CDR1 KGHSH, CDR2 LQKENI.